This record concerns one T cell receptor (beta chain) sequence. The antigen remains undetermined. CDR3 length: 16 residues. Between the trimmed V and J ends, which lost 1 base and 6 bases, there was a span of 18 bases. Germline V gene sequence: CDR1 SEHNR, CDR2 FQNEAQ (reference sequence). The data stem from a study of T cell responses to AZD1222 COVID-19 vaccine. Whole-study context: Recipients boosted at about 4 weeks or about 12 weeks are pooled. Study findings and constraints: Clonal diversity was possibly underestimated, and the donors were mostly white British, with more females. At study baseline, merely several AZD1222 recipients were seropositive. Spike-wide coverage was observed for vaccine-associated CD4 TCRs, with dominant responses at 160-218 and 743-854.

TCRdb's table, derived via immunoSEQ multiplex PCR, lists solely in-frame clones and lacks some. The table includes about 76,000 clones, 90% detected once. The sample consisted of peripheral blood, taken on day 0 of AZD1222 vaccination. The gene calls are TRBV7-9 and TRBJ1-1; D call uncertain. This clonotype originated in an adult in good health. Here the CDR3 reads CASSLGFRRERAEAFF. CDR3 sequence (DNA): TGTGCCAGCAGCTTAGGGTTTCGGAGGGAGAGGGCTGAAGCTTTCTTT.